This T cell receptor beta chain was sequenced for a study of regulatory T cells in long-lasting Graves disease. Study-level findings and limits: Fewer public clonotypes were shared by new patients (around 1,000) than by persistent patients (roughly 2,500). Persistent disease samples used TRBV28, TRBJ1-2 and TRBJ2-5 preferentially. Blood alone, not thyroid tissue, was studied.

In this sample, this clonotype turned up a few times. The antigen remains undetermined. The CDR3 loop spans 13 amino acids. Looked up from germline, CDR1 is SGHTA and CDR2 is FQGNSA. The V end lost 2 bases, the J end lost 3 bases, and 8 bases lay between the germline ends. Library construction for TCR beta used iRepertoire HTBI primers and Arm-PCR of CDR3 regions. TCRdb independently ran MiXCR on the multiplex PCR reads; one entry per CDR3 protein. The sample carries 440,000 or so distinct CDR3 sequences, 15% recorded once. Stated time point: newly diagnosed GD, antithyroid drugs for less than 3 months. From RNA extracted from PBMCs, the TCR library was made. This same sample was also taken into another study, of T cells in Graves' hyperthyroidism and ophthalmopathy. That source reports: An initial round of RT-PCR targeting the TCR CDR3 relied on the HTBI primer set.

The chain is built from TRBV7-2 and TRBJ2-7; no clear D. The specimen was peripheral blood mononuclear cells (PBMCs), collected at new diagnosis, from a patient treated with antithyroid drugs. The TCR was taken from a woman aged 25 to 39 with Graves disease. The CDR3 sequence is CASSLFQHYEQYF. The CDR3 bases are TGTGCCAGCAGCTTATTTCAGCACTACGAGCAGTACTTC.